These T cell receptor beta chains were read from a single sample in a study. TCRdb fed the 5' RACE reads into MiXCR, producing one record per CDR3 protein. Here the sample spans around 57,000 distinct CDR3 sequences, roughly 28% being singletons. Input material: tumor-infiltrating memory CD4+ T cells sorted from the breast tumor. The receptors derive from a female donor with breast cancer. CDR3s include the opening cysteine and the closing phenylalanine or tryptophan. The D gene is left open where the match is weak. Part of the rows lack a size; the others show once, few, many or a class for expanded clones.

J gene | clone size | D gene | V gene | CDR3 DNA | CDR3 protein
TRBJ1-2 | - | - | TRBV7-2 | TGTGCCAGCAGCCCCCCGGGACGGCCTCGAGGCTACACCTTC | CASSPPGRPRGYTF
TRBJ1-2 | - | - | TRBV7-3 | TGTGCCAGCAGCTTAGACCCGGGGACGAATGGCTACACCTTC | CASSLDPGTNGYTF
TRBJ2-2 | - | - | TRBV6-5 | TGTGCCAGCAGTTACCGTAGCGGAAACACCGGGGAGCTGTTTTTT | CASSYRSGNTGELFF
TRBJ2-1 | few | - | TRBV15 | TGTGCCACCAGCAGACCACCCTCCCGGGAGCAGTTCTTC | CATSRPPSREQFF
TRBJ2-2 | - | TRBD2 | TRBV5-1 | TGCGCCAGCAGCCCCCCTCGACTAGCGGGGACCGGGGAGCTGTTTTTT | CASSPPRLAGTGELFF
TRBJ2-7 | - | TRBD2 | TRBV7-2 | TGTGCCAGCAGCTATCTAGCGGGGTCCCCAGGAGAGCAGTACTTC | CASSYLAGSPGEQYF
TRBJ2-7 | - | - | TRBV7-2 | TGTGCCATCAGCTCTCGCCGGACAGTTCACGAGCAGTACTTC | CAISSRRTVHEQYF
TRBJ2-5 | - | - | TRBV7-2 | TGTGCCAGCAGCTGGGATTGGGGCGGAGAGACCCAGTACTTC | CASSWDWGGETQYF
TRBJ2-5 | few | - | TRBV20-1 | TGCAGTGCTAGATCGGTGGGGAGGGAGACCCAGTACTTC | CSARSVGRETQYF
TRBJ1-2 | - | - | TRBV12-3/TRBV12-4 | TGTGCCAGCAGCCTGCAGACTAGTGTGGCCTTC | CASSLQTSVAF
TRBJ1-5 | - | - | TRBV20-1 | TGCAGTGCTAGAGGGGACGGAAATCAGCCCCAGCATTTT | CSARGDGNQPQHF
TRBJ2-3 | - | TRBD1 | TRBV9 | TGTGCCAGCAGCGGTACAGGGGCCAAAACTCCGGATACGCAGTATTTT | CASSGTGAKTPDTQYF
TRBJ1-1 | - | - | TRBV29-1 | TGCAGCGTTTATAACGTCTACACTGAAGCTTTCTTT | CSVYNVYTEAFF
TRBJ1-4 | few | - | TRBV4-3 | TGCGCCAGCAGCCAAGGAGGGGCCCGGTTTAATGAAAAACTGTTTTTT | CASSQGGARFNEKLFF
TRBJ2-5 | few | TRBD1 | TRBV29-1 | TGCAGCGTTGGGGGACAGGGGGAGACCCAGTACTTC | CSVGGQGETQYF
TRBJ1-5 | - | TRBD1 | TRBV20-1 | TGCAGTGCTAGAGGGGTAGGACAGGGGGACGGCAATCAGCCCCAGCATTTT | CSARGVGQGDGNQPQHF
TRBJ2-6 | once | TRBD2 | TRBV5-4 | TGTGCCAGCAGCTCGCGGGCTAGCGGACCTGGGGGGGCCAACGTCCTGACTTTC | CASSSRASGPGGANVLTF
TRBJ2-3 | few | - | TRBV7-3 | TGTGCCAGCACCCCCCCCACAGATACGCAGTATTTT | CASTPPTDTQYF
TRBJ2-7 | few | - | TRBV25-1 | TGTGCCAGCAGTGAATATGGGAGAGTCGGCGAGCAGTACTTC | CASSEYGRVGEQYF
TRBJ1-5 | - | - | TRBV11-3 | TGTGCCAGCAGCTTCCAACACGGACAGCCCCAGCATTTT | CASSFQHGQPQHF
TRBJ2-3 | - | - | TRBV7-9 | TGTGCCAGCAGCTTCGAGGAGGACTTCGCAGATACGCAGTATTTT | CASSFEEDFADTQYF
TRBJ1-2 | few | TRBD1 | TRBV24-1 | TGTGCCACCAGTGCTCAGGGGGCGGGCGGCTACACCTTC | CATSAQGAGGYTF